Only one count was recorded for the clone carrying this TCR beta chain. CDR1 and CDR2 (germline): SNHLY, FYNNEI. There are 15 residues in the CDR3. Trimming removed 5 bases from V and 6 bases from J; junction bases left unmatched: 10. Participants were aged 18 to 89 years, lived in roughly 23 US areas, and enrolled virtually. The data belong to a study of blood T cell repertoires in COVID-19. Across the whole study: Acute and convalescent COVID-19 samples came from the United States, Italy and Spain. PBMCs, B-cell-depleted T cells, or T cells were the source of the cDNA or gDNA that made up the material.

TCRdb's table, derived via immunoSEQ multiplex PCR, lists solely in-frame clones and lacks some. The sample includes a few hundred thousand clones, around 90% seen only once; the top ten take less than 2%. The specimen sequenced was PBMCs or T cells enriched from blood (not recorded which). This chain uses TRBV2 with TRBJ2-5; 9 positions agree with TRBD2. This clonotype was obtained from a woman under 30 with acute COVID-19. This CDR3 reads CASSPRGGVPKTQYF. The CDR3, as DNA: TGTGCCAGCAGTCCGCGGGGGGGGGTACCAAAGACCCAGTACTTC.